What follows is one T cell receptor (beta chain) and its context. Its antigen is not known. The data originate from a study of beta chain features in type 1 diabetes. Study-wide results and limits: Any PCR bias toward short templates would affect both groups alike.

Trimming took 2 bases from V and 7 from J; bases not matched to a gene: 10. Germline CDR1 is PRHDT and CDR2 is FYEKMQ (reference sequence). The length of the CDR3 is 15 residues. Every bit of the isolated RNA underwent reverse transcription, so sequencing read expressed TCRB transcripts. Repertoires were generated with immunoSEQ multiplex PCR, while TCRdb's copy carries only in-frame clones and drops some. In the table there are just over 150,000 clones, roughly 11% of which are singletons. The chain recombines TRBV13 with TRBJ1-2; 7 positions agree with TRBD1. Sequences were obtained from central memory CD4+ T cells from blood. This TCR was sampled from a man aged 18 to 29 in good health. The CDR3 region has the DNA TGTGCCAGCAGCTTATTAGAGGGGACAGCGAGTGGCTACACCTTC. Amino acid sequence: CASSLLEGTASGYTF.